This T cell receptor beta chain was found in a study of blood T cell repertoires in COVID-19. Study as a whole: From T cells, B-cell-depleted T cells, or PBMCs came the material, which was cDNA or gDNA.

Authors' analysis steps: Estimation of nucleated cell counts relied on the amplification of reference gene primers. Profiled with immunoSEQ multiplex PCR; TCRdb holds only in-frame clones, not every one. The V and J calls and the clone size are those of that table, but D and trimming were determined from the DNA. The sample contains a few hundred thousand clones, 75% to 95% of which appear only once. The CDR3 loop spans 15 amino acids. Germline V gene sequence: CDR1 SGHNT, CDR2 YYREEE (reference sequence). The V gene end was trimmed by 4 bases and the J gene end by 0 bases; junction bases not matched to a gene: 4. Seattle's cohort entered during active infection and was followed longitudinally.

What was sequenced was peripheral blood. The TCR comes from a person between 18 and 30 years old with COVID-19, enrolled during active disease. The chain employs TRBV5-4 and TRBJ2-4; the match to TRBD2 covers 7 bases. Here the CDR3 DNA reads TGTGCCAGCAGCCGGGCGGGAGAAGCCAAAAACATTCAGTACTTC. Translating gives CASSRAGEAKNIQYF.